The 4 T cell receptor beta chains below were found in one sample sequenced in a study of T cell changes during pregnancy in multiple sclerosis. Data came from immunoSEQ multiplex PCR; TCRdb stores just in-frame clones and leaves some out. The table records under 75,000 clones, 75% to 95% of them present only once. The sample consisted of peripheral blood, taken in the first trimester of pregnancy. Receptors originate from a female donor with multiple sclerosis, enrolled in a pregnancy study.

The rearrangement joins TRBV7-2 to TRBJ2-2; D may be TRBD1 (7 bases). Looked up from germline, CDR1 is SGHTA and CDR2 is FQGNSA. The CDR3 loop spans 17 amino acids. Trimming pared 3 bases from V and 1 base from J, leaving 15 bases between. CDR3 protein: CASSFPSGGMNTGELFF. CDR3 nucleotides: TGTGCCAGCAGCTTTCCCTCAGGGGGGATGAACACCGGGGAGCTGTTTTTT.

This clone was observed a single time. The J gene is TRBJ2-7, the V gene TRBV6-1, with D maybe TRBD1 (5 bases). From germline, CDR1 is MNHNS and CDR2 SASEGT. V was shortened by 6 bases and J by 7 bases, with 19 bases between the two germline ends. The CDR3 consists of 14 residues. The DNA for the CDR3 is TGTGCCAGCAGCTACACAGGATCTTATCGAGAGCAGTACTTC. Translating gives CASSYTGSYREQYF.

The V call is TRBV2, the J call TRBJ1-4; 8 bases align to TRBD1. Germline V gene data show CDR1 as SNHLY and CDR2 as FYNNEI. This CDR3 spans 16 amino acids. V trimming: 10 bases; J trimming: 6 bases; junction bases outside the gene matches: 16. CDR3 sequence: CATGVETGDIYEKLFF. As DNA, the CDR3 is TGTGCCACGGGAGTAGAGACAGGGGATATTTATGAAAAACTGTTTTTT.

V is TRBV27 and J is TRBJ2-7, with TRBD2 matching over 7 bases. The CDR3 covers 13 residues. V gave up 7 bases and J gave up 2 bases; unmatched junction bases: 5. Germline values: CDR1 MNHEY, CDR2 SMNVEV (reference sequence). CDR3 DNA: TGTGCCAGCATGAGAAGCGGGGCCTACGAGCAGTACTTC. As protein: CASMRSGAYEQYF.